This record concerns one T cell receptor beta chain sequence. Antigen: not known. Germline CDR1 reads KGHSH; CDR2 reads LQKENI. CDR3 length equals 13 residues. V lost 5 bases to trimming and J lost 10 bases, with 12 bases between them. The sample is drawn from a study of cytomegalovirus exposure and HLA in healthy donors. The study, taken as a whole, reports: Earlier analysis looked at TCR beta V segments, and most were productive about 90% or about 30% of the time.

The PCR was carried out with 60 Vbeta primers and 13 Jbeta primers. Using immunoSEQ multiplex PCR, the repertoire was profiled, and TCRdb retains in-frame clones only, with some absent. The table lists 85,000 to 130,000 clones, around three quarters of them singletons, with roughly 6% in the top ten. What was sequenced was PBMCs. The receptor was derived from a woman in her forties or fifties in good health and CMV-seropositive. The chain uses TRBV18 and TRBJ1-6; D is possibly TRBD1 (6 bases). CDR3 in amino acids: CASSYGQQSPLHF. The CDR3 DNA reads TGTGCCAGCTCATATGGACAGCAATCACCCCTCCACTTT.